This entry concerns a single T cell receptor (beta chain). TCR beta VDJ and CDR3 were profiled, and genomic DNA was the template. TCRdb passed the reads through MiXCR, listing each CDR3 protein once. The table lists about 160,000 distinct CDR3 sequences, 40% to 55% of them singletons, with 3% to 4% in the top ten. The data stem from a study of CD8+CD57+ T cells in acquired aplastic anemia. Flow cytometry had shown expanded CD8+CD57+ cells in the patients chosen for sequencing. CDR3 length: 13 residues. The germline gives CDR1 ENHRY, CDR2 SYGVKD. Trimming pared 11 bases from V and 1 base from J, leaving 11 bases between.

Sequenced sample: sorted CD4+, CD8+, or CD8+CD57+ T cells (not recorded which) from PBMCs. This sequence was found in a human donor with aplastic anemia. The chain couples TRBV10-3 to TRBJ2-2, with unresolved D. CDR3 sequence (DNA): TGTGCCTCCTCTGACGGGAACACCGGGGAGCTGTTTTTT. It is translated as CASSDGNTGELFF.